Below, 14 T cell receptor beta chains from the same sample are listed, as sequenced in a study of spatial heterogeneity in lung cancer. General study points: Expanded intratumoral alpha and beta TCR counts tracked tumor mutation counts.

Specified time point: sample taken at primary tumor resection. Antigens for these TCRs are unknown. From the 5' RACE reads, TCRdb called clonotypes with MiXCR, one entry per CDR3 protein. The sample has fewer than 3,500 distinct CDR3 sequences; around 10% are singletons. Material: lung tumor tissue, obtained at surgery. These receptors all stem from a female donor with early-stage non-small cell lung cancer.

In its sample, this clonotype is medium-sized. The chain has TRBV6-1 and TRBJ1-5; no clear D gene. Trimming took 6 bases from V and 4 from J, leaving 13 bases between them. Germline loops: CDR1 MNHNS, CDR2 SASEGT. There are 14 residues in the CDR3. CDR3 DNA: TGTGCCAGCAGGGATACGTCTGAGAATCAGCCCCAGCATTTT. This sequence encodes CASRDTSENQPQHF.

This clonotype is deemed medium-sized (0.01 to 0.1%). V is TRBV11-1 and J is TRBJ2-7, with 7 bases that match TRBD2. Per the germline V gene, CDR1 is SGHAT and CDR2 is FQDESV (reference sequence). V shed 5 bases, J shed 6 bases, and the junction held 10 bases outside the gene matches. The CDR3 contains 14 residues. The CDR3 DNA is TGTGCCAGCAGCCCCCCGGTGGCGGGAGCCGAGCAGTACTTC. Translating gives CASSPPVAGAEQYF.

This clonotype rates as medium-sized. The chain recombines TRBV14 with TRBJ2-1; 12 bases line up with TRBD2. Germline lookup yields CDR1 SGHDN and CDR2 FVKESK. The CDR3 consists of 17 residues. After removal of 1 base from V and 5 bases from J, the junction contained 6 bases not matched to a gene. The DNA for the CDR3 is TGTGCCAGCAGCCAAGGGTTCGGACTAGCGGGAAACAATGAGCAGTTCTTC. Residues: CASSQGFGLAGNNEQFF. The full variable domain, completed using reference TRBV14 and TRBJ2-1, is EAGVTQFPSHSVIEKGQTVTLRCDPISGHDNLYWYRRVMGKEIKFLLHFVKESKQDESGMPNNRFLAERTGGTYSTLKVQPAELEDSGVYFCASSQGFGLAGNNEQFFGPGTRLTVL.

The chain joins TRBV10-1 to TRBJ2-3; perhaps TRBD1 as D (6 bases). V lost 7 bases, J lost 4 bases, and 12 bases lay in between. The germline CDR1 and CDR2 sequences are WNHNN and SYGVQD (reference sequence). The CDR3 loop spans 13 amino acids. CDR3 bases: TGCGCCAGCACGACAGGTCCTGCAGATACGCAGTATTTT. It specifies CASTTGPADTQYF.

This clonotype rates as medium-sized. The chain couples TRBV7-2 to TRBJ2-1; D is perhaps TRBD2 (7 bases). Deletions cut 5 bases from V and 4 bases from J, with 15 bases between. CDR1 SGHTA and CDR2 FQGNSA come from the germline V gene. The CDR3 consists of 15 residues. The CDR3 sequence: CASSGGAGPYNEQFF. The CDR3 nucleotides read TGTGCCAGCAGCGGGGGGGCAGGGCCTTACAATGAGCAGTTCTTC.

The sample holds many counts of this clonotype. This sequence joins TRBV7-8 and TRBJ2-7; D not resolved. CDR3 length: 16 residues. Germline CDR1 reads SGHVS; CDR2 reads FQNEAQ. Trimming shortened V by 5 bases and J by 1 base, and 18 bases separated the two germline ends. CDR3 nucleotide sequence: TGTGCCAGCAGCCCGACCCGAATACGGCTTTCCTACGAGCAGTACTTC. Encoded protein: CASSPTRIRLSYEQYF. Looking up the rest from reference TRBV7-8 and TRBJ2-7 gives the full variable domain: GAGVSQSPRYKVAKRGQDVALRCDPISGHVSLFWYQQALGQGPEFLTYFQNEAQLDKSGLPSDRFFAERPEGSVSTLKIQRTQQEDSAVYLCASSPTRIRLSYEQYFGPGTRLTVT.

V and J are TRBV20-1 and TRBJ1-1; D is unresolved. Trimming shortened V by 1 base and J by 3 bases, and 15 bases separated the two germline ends. Per germline, CDR1 DFQATT and CDR2 SNEGSKA (reference sequence). CDR3 size: 15 residues. Written as DNA, the CDR3 is TGCAGTGCTAGAGGGCCGGGAGAACTAGACACTGAAGCTTTCTTT. Protein sequence: CSARGPGELDTEAFF.

This clonotype ranks as medium-sized. The CDR3 protein is CASSLGQPISYYTF. DNA of the CDR3: TGTGCCAGCAGCTTAGGGCAACCCATATCCTACTACACCTTC. The chain couples TRBV7-2 to TRBJ1-2, with no clear D. Germline V gene data show CDR1 as SGHTA and CDR2 as FQGNSA. The CDR3 is 14 residues long. V shed 1 base and J shed 10 bases, with 16 bases lying between them.

This clonotype is large. A junction boundary mismatches the germline segment, possibly from a read error. V gene TRBV18 combines with J gene TRBJ2-1; no clear D. CDR1 is KGHSH and CDR2 is LQKENI in the germline V gene. The CDR3 runs to 14 residues. DNA for the CDR3: TGTGCCAGCTCCCCACCATCCCATTACAATGAGCAGTTCTTC. Protein product: CASSPPSHYNEQFF.

This clonotype is labeled medium-sized (0.01 to 0.1%). The chain links TRBV3-1 to TRBJ1-2; D may be TRBD1 (6 bases). The CDR3 spans 13 residues. From germline, CDR1 is LGHDT and CDR2 YNNKEL (reference sequence). Trimming shortened V by 3 bases and J by 8 bases, and 13 bases separated the two germline ends. The CDR3 spells CASSQHRDGGYTF. DNA for the CDR3: TGTGCCAGCAGCCAGCACAGGGATGGGGGCTACACCTTC.

By share, this clonotype ranks as medium-sized. This chain links TRBV21-1 with TRBJ1-3; the D call in the table, TRBD1, was not verified against the DNA. TRBV21-1 is assigned pseudogene status. This CDR3 has 17 amino acids. CDR3 nucleotide sequence: TGTGCCAGCAGCAAAGGATTTGGCTTTCGGTCCCGAAACACCATATATTTT. The encoded protein is CASSKGFGFRSRNTIYF.

By proportion, this clonotype is medium-sized. The chain has TRBV20-1 and TRBJ1-1; the D is unclear. Trimming left V 3 bases short and J 4 bases short, with 18 bases between. The germline V gene encodes CDR1 DFQATT and CDR2 SNEGSKA (reference sequence). CDR3 length: 15 amino acids. The CDR3 here is CSASAWAVYRTEAFF. CDR3 DNA: TGCAGTGCTAGCGCTTGGGCAGTTTATCGCACTGAAGCTTTCTTT.

The J gene is TRBJ1-5, the V gene TRBV27, with a tentative D call TRBD1 (5 bases). CDR1 and CDR2 from the germline V gene are MNHEY and SMNVEV (reference sequence). The V end lost 6 bases, the J end lost 1 base, and 13 bases lay between the germline ends. CDR3 length: 15 amino acids. As DNA, the CDR3 is TGTGCCAGCAGATCGGGGACGGCCAGCAATCAGCCCCAGCATTTT. Protein: CASRSGTASNQPQHF.

This clonotype is termed medium-sized (0.01 to 0.1%). The chain couples TRBV6-2 or TRBV6-3 to TRBJ2-1; D unclear. Trimming took 4 bases from V and 8 from J, leaving 15 bases between them. Germline loops: CDR1 MNHEY, CDR2 SVGEGT. The CDR3 is 14 residues long. CDR3 nucleotide sequence: TGTGCCAGCAGTTCATCTAGGGCTAGGGATGAGCAGTTCTTC. It codes for CASSSSRARDEQFF.